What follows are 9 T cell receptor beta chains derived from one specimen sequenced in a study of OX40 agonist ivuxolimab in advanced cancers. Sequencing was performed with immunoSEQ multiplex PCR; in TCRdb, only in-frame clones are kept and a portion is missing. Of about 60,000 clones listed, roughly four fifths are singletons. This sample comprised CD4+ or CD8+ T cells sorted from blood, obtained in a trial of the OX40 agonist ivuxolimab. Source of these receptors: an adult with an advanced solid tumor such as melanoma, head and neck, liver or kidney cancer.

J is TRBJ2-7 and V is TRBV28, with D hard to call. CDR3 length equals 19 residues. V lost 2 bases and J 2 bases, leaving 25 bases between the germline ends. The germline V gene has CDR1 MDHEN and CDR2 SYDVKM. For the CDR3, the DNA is TGTGCCAGCAGTTTACGGGTTTCCCGACGGAGTAGGATTGCCTACGAGCAGTACTTC. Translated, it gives CASSLRVSRRSRIAYEQYF.

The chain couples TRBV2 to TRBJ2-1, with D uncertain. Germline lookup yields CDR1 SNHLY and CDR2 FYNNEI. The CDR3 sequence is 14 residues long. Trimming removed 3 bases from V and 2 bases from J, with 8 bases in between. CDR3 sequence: CASSDRVAYNEQFF. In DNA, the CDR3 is TGTGCCAGCAGTGACCGGGTCGCCTACAATGAGCAGTTCTTC. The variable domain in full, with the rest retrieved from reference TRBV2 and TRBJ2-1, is EPEVTQTPSHQVTQMGQEVILRCVPISNHLYFYWYRQILGQKVEFLVSFYNNEISEKSEIFDDQFSVERPDGSNFTLKIRSTKLEDSAMYFCASSDRVAYNEQFFGPGTRLTVL.

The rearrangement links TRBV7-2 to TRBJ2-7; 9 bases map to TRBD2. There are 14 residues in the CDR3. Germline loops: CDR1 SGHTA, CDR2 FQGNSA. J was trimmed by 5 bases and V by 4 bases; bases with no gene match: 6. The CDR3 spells CASSSPGGRDEQYF. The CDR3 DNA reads TGTGCCAGCAGCTCCCCTGGCGGGAGGGACGAGCAGTACTTC.

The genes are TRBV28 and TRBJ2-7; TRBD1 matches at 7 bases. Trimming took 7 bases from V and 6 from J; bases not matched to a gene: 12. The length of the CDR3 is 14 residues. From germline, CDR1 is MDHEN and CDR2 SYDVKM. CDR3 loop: CASTRIQGSIEQYF. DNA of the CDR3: TGTGCCAGCACCCGCATACAGGGGTCCATCGAGCAGTACTTC.

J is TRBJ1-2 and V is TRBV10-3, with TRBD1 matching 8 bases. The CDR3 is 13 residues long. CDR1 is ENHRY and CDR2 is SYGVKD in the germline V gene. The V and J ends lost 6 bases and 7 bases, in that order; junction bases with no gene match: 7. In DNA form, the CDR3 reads TGTGCCATCAGCCAGGGGGCTGCCGGTGGCTACACCTTC. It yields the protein CAISQGAAGGYTF.

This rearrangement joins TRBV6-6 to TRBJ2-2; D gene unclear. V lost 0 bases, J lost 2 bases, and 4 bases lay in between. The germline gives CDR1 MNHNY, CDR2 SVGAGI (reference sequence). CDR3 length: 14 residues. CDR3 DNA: TGTGCCAGCAGTTACTCCGGAAACACCGGGGAGCTGTTTTTT. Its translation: CASSYSGNTGELFF.

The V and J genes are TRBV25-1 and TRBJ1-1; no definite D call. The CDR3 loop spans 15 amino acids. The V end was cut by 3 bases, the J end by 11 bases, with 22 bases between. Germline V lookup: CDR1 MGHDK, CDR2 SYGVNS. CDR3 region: CASSEGEGRLGEAFF. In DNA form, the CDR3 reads TGTGCCAGCAGTGAGGGAGAAGGACGATTAGGAGAGGCTTTCTTT.

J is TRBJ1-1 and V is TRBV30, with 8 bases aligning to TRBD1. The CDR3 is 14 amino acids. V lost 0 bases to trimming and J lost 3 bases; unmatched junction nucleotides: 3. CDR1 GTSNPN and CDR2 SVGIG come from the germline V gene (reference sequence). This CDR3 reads CAWSVQGGYTEAFF. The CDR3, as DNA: TGTGCCTGGAGTGTACAGGGGGGGTACACTGAAGCTTTCTTT.

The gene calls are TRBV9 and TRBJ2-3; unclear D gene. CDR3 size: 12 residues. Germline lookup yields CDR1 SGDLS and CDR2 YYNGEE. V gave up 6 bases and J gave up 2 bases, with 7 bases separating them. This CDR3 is CASNQFTDTQYF. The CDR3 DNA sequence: TGTGCCAGCAACCAATTCACAGATACGCAGTATTTT.